This TCR beta chain came from a study of graft-versus-host responses after intestinal transplantation. The germline CDR1 and CDR2 sequences are LNHDA and SQIVND (reference sequence). The CDR3 sequence is 15 residues long. The V end was cut by 2 bases, the J end by 11 bases, with 16 bases between. To note about this clone: The antigen is not known.

Sequencing used immunoSEQ multiplex PCR; TCRdb keeps in-frame clones, though not all of them. Among tens of thousands of clones listed, 89% were seen once. Here the sequenced sample was unstimulated CD8+ T cells sorted from spleen or lymph node cells, taken before intestinal transplant. This chain links TRBV19 with TRBJ1-6; D uncertain. The source of this sequence is a human donor who received an intestinal transplant. The DNA for the CDR3 is TGTGCCAGTAGTATATTCAAGGGAGAGATGGCACCCCTCCACTTT. Its protein product is CASSIFKGEMAPLHF.